A single sample gave rise to the 8 T cell receptor beta chains below, sequenced in a study of T cells after yellow fever vaccination. From the 5' RACE reads, TCRdb called clonotypes with MiXCR, one entry per CDR3 protein. The table shows hundreds of thousands of distinct CDR3 sequences, with 12% occurring only once. The sequences come from PBMCs, collected on the day of the yellow fever booster vaccination. All receptors come from a man aged 25 to 40 who received the YFV17D yellow fever vaccine.

As to this clonotype: The junction departs from the called germline gene at one end, perhaps through a read error. The chain is built from TRBV12-3 or TRBV12-4 and TRBJ1-1, with D maybe TRBD1 (5 bases). The CDR3 has 18 amino acids. The CDR3 protein is CTFCLTYSAGGLNTEAFF. The CDR3 region has the DNA TGTACCTTCTGTTTAACCTACTCCGCCGGGGGACTGAATACTGAAGCTTTCTTT.

This clonotype appeared a few times. The V call is TRBV29-1, the J call TRBJ2-3, with a possible D match to TRBD2 (7 bases). The V and J ends lost 7 bases and 1 base respectively, with 15 bases between them. The CDR3 has 14 amino acids. The germline V gene has CDR1 SQVTM and CDR2 ANQGSEA. CDR3 in DNA: TGCAGCGCGGGGGGCCAGGCTGGCACAGATACGCAGTATTTT. Amino acid sequence: CSAGGQAGTDTQYF.

The chain combines TRBV20-1 with TRBJ2-3; TRBD1 is a possible D gene (5 bases). V was pared by 6 bases and J by 2 bases, with 15 bases between. Germline V gene lookup returns CDR1 DFQATT and CDR2 SNEGSKA (reference sequence). The CDR3 sequence is 14 residues long. CDR3 coding DNA: TGCAGTGCCACCTGGGGCGCAAACACAGATACGCAGTATTTT. This codes for CSATWGANTDTQYF.

The chain combines TRBV6-5 with TRBJ2-5; 12 bases are shared with TRBD2. This CDR3 is 16 amino acids long. Germline CDR1 reads MNHEY; CDR2 reads SVGAGI. Trimming removed 0 bases from V and 5 bases from J; junction bases left unmatched: 4. CDR3 protein: CASSYSRLAGVETQYF. In DNA form, the CDR3 reads TGTGCCAGCAGTTACTCGCGACTAGCGGGAGTCGAGACCCAGTACTTC.

The genes are TRBV5-4 and TRBJ2-1; 13 bases map to TRBD2. CDR1 and CDR2 (germline): SGHNT, YYREEE (reference sequence). There are 15 residues in the CDR3. V was pared by 4 bases and J by 15 bases, with 13 bases of the junction left unmatched. This chain's CDR3 is CASSPGLAGRTRGFF. In DNA, the CDR3 is TGTGCCAGCAGCCCGGGACTAGCGGGGCGAACAAGAGGGTTCTTC.

This clonotype was counted only a few times. The chain recombines TRBV7-2 with TRBJ1-5, with TRBD1 identical over 8 bases. Germline-derived CDR1 and CDR2 are SGHTA and FQGNSA. V was clipped by 5 bases and J by 3 bases; unmatched bases: 6. CDR3 size: 15 residues. CDR3 sequence: CASSPTGEHNQPQHF. CDR3 coding DNA: TGTGCCAGCAGCCCGACAGGGGAACACAATCAGCCCCAGCATTTT.

This sequence joins TRBV29-1 and TRBJ2-7; the D is unclear. The CDR3 consists of 12 residues. Trimming shortened V by 4 bases and J by 1 base, and 8 bases separated the two germline ends. From germline, CDR1 is SQVTM and CDR2 ANQGSEA. The CDR3 nucleotides read TGCAGCGTTGTCCCTGGATCCTACGAGCAGTACTTC. Its translation is CSVVPGSYEQYF.

This clonotype has only a few counts. The chain is built from TRBV20-1 and TRBJ2-6, with D perhaps assigned TRBD1 or TRBD2 (6 bases each). The V gene's germline CDR1 is DFQATT and CDR2 SNEGSKA (reference sequence). The CDR3 is made up of 17 amino acids. Trimming took 3 bases from V and 1 from J, leaving 16 bases between them. The CDR3 is CSASSRGAGSGANVLTF. DNA for the CDR3: TGCAGTGCTAGCTCCAGGGGTGCGGGGTCTGGGGCCAACGTCCTGACTTTC.